This T cell receptor beta chain comes out of a study of T-cell memory formation after mild COVID-19. Overall study results and limits: Contracting clones from day 15 to 85 showed balanced CD4/CD8; later expanders favored CD4+.

In its sample, this clonotype was seen many times. Its specificity is not known. Germline V lookup: CDR1 SGHTA, CDR2 FQGNSA. V was pared by 2 bases and J by 2 bases, with 7 bases between. This CDR3 is built from 14 residues. Using constant-segment primers, 5'RACE produced TCR alpha and TCR beta cDNA libraries carrying sample barcodes and UMIs. TCRdb reprocessed the 5' RACE reads via MiXCR and lists one record per CDR3 protein. The repertoire has more than 250,000 distinct CDR3 sequences, approximately 15% of them found once; the top ten carry 20% to 25%. Sequenced material: PBMCs or a T cell subset sorted from them (not recorded which). V and J are TRBV7-2 and TRBJ2-1; no clear D gene. This clonotype was sampled from a man between 18 and 35 years old who had mild COVID-19 (a few samples of this study predate the infection). Cell type and time point are not known. CDR3 in DNA: TGTGCCAGCAGCTTACTAAGTCCCTACAATGAGCAGTTCTTC. Residues: CASSLLSPYNEQFF.